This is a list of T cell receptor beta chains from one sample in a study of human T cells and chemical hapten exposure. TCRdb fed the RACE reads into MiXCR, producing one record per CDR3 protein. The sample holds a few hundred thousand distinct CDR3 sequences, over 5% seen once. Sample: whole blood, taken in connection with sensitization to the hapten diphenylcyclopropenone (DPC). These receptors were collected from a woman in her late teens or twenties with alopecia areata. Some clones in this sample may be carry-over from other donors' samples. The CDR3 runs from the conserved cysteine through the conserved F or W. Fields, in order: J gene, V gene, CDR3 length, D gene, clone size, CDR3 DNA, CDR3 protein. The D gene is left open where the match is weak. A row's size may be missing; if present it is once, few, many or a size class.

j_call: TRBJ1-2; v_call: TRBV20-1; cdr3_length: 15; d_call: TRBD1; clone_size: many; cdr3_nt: TGCAGTGCTAGAGTCCCTAACAGGGGTAACTATGGCTACACCTTC; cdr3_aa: CSARVPNRGNYGYTF
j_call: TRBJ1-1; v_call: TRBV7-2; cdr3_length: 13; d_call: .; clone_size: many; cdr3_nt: TGTGCCAGCAGCCCTAACCCGAACACTGAAGCTTTCTTT; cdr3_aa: CASSPNPNTEAFF
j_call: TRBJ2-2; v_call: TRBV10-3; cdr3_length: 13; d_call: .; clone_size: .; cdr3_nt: TGTGCCATCAGTCAGGGGGGCACCAGGGAGCTGTTTTTT; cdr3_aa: CAISQGGTRELFF
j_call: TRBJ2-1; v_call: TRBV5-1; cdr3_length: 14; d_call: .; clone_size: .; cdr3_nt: TGCGCCAGCAGCTTCGTACAGGTGGACAATGAGCAGTTCTTC; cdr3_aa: CASSFVQVDNEQFF
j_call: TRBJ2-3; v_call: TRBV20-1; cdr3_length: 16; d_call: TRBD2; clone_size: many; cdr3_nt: TGCAGTGCTAGAGATGGGACTAGTGATGGTCCCGATACGCAGTATTTT; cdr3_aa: CSARDGTSDGPDTQYF
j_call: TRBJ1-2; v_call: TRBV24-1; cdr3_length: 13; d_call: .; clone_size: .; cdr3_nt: TGTGCCACCAGTGATCCAAAGGCTTACGGCTACACCTTC; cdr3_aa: CATSDPKAYGYTF
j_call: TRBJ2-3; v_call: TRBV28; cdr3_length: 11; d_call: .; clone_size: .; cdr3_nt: TGTGCCAGCACCCAAAGAGATACGCAGTATTTT; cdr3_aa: CASTQRDTQYF
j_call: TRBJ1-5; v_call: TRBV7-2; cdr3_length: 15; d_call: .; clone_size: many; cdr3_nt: TGTGCCAGCAGTGCCCAGGGAGTTAGCAATCAGCCCCAGCATTTT; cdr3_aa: CASSAQGVSNQPQHF
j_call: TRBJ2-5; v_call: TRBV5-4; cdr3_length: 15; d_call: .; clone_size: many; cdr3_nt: TGTGCCAGCAGCGGTGGTGTAGGCGGGGCGGAGACCCAGTACTTC; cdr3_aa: CASSGGVGGAETQYF
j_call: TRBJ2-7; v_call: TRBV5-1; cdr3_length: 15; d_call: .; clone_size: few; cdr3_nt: TGCGCCAGCTCACCTCAAAGGATACGTACGGGCGAGCAGTACTTC; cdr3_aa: CASSPQRIRTGEQYF
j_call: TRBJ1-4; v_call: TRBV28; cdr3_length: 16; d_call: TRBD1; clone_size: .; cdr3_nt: TGTGCCAGCAGTTCAAGCTCGGGACAGGGTGGGGAAAAACTGTTTTTT; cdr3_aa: CASSSSSGQGGEKLFF
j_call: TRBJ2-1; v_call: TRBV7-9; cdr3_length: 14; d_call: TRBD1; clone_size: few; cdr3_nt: TGTGCCAGCCACCGGACAGGGGACTACAATGAGCAGTTCTTC; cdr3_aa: CASHRTGDYNEQFF